Sequencing of this T cell receptor beta chain was carried out in a study of blood T cell repertoires in COVID-19. For the study at large: Specimens from acute and convalescent COVID-19 originated in the United States, Italy and Spain. PBMCs, B-cell-depleted T cells, or T cells were the source of the cDNA or gDNA that made up the material.

Per the germline V gene, CDR1 is GTSNPN and CDR2 is SVGIG (reference sequence). The CDR3 contains 13 residues. Deletions cut 5 bases from V and 4 bases from J, with 15 bases between. In the source study's methods: Amplification of reference gene primers was used by the study to estimate nucleated cell counts. Clones were sequenced by immunoSEQ multiplex PCR, and TCRdb holds only the in-frame ones, with some missing. V and J calls and clone size come straight from that table; D and trimming were deduced from the DNA. The sample has tens of thousands of clones; about 74% are singletons. The chain joins TRBV30 to TRBJ2-7; D not resolved. Sequencing used peripheral blood. This receptor was identified in a man aged 55 to 70 with active COVID-19. The CDR3 protein is CAWGLGLAYEQYF. In DNA, the CDR3 is TGTGCCTGGGGGTTGGGCCTGGCATACGAGCAGTACTTC.